These 25 T cell receptor beta chains were sequenced from one sample in a study of T cell responses to AZD1222 COVID-19 vaccine. Clones were read by immunoSEQ multiplex PCR, and TCRdb kept only the in-frame ones, dropping some. Seen here are approximately 100,000 clones, around nine tenths observed once, and the top ten hold 1% to 1.5%. The material sequenced was peripheral blood, taken on day 0 of AZD1222 vaccination. Receptors originate from an adult in good health.

This chain joins TRBV5-1 and TRBJ1-5; TRBD1 might be the D (6 bases). Germline V CDR1 and CDR2: SGHRS, YFSETQ. Trimming pared 0 bases from V and 2 bases from J, leaving 9 bases between. The CDR3 contains 15 residues. The CDR3 loop reads CASSLETGRNQPQHF. As DNA, the CDR3 is TGCGCCAGCAGCTTGGAGACAGGCCGCAATCAGCCCCAGCATTTT.

The chain employs TRBV14 and TRBJ2-1, with 7 bases matching TRBD1. The CDR3 is made up of 16 amino acids. Looked up from germline, CDR1 is SGHDN and CDR2 is FVKESK. With V trimmed by 3 bases and J by 2 bases, 7 bases remained unmatched. Here the CDR3 DNA reads TGTGCCAGCAGCCAGACGACAGGGTCCACCTACAATGAGCAGTTCTTC. Amino acid sequence: CASSQTTGSTYNEQFF.

The chain is built from TRBV4-1 and TRBJ1-4; no firm D call. The CDR3 is 14 amino acids. Germline V lookup: CDR1 MGHRA, CDR2 YSYEKL. V shed 5 bases and J shed 3 bases, with 10 bases lying between them. CDR3 region: CASSITAANEKLFF. CDR3 nucleotides: TGCGCCAGCAGCATAACCGCGGCTAATGAAAAACTGTTTTTT.

V usage is TRBV4-1 and J usage is TRBJ1-1, with 7 bases aligning to TRBD1. Trimming removed 0 bases from V and 5 bases from J; junction bases left unmatched: 3. The CDR3 covers 14 residues. Germline CDR1 is MGHRA and CDR2 is YSYEKL. CDR3 nucleotide sequence: TGCGCCAGCAGCCAAGAGAGGGGGCGGACTGAAGCTTTCTTT. Amino acids: CASSQERGRTEAFF.

The J gene is TRBJ2-6, the V gene TRBV5-1; D is unclear. The germline CDR1 and CDR2 sequences are SGHRS and YFSETQ. V lost 0 bases and J 0 bases, leaving 7 bases between the germline ends. The CDR3 runs to 16 residues. The CDR3 DNA sequence: TGCGCCAGCAGCTTGGAAACCCCCTCTGGGGCCAACGTCCTGACTTTC. This sequence encodes CASSLETPSGANVLTF.

The count of this clone is one. The rearrangement links TRBV6-5 to TRBJ1-5, with no clear D. The CDR3 covers 13 residues. Germline values: CDR1 MNHEY, CDR2 SVGAGI. The V and J ends lost 4 bases and 3 bases respectively, with 7 bases between them. Here the CDR3 DNA reads TGTGCCAGCAGTTCCCGGTTCAATCAGCCCCAGCATTTT. Protein: CASSSRFNQPQHF.

The rearrangement uses TRBV15 and TRBJ2-7, with D hard to call. The V gene's germline CDR1 is LNHNV and CDR2 YYDKDF (reference sequence). The CDR3 is 13 amino acids. Trimming took off 0 bases at V and 4 bases at J, with 7 bases between the two ends. The CDR3 region is CATSRDWGYEQYF. The CDR3 coding sequence is TGTGCCACCAGCAGAGATTGGGGTTACGAGCAGTACTTC.

V is TRBV28 and J is TRBJ1-4; no firm D call. The V end lost 7 bases, the J end lost 7 bases, and 10 bases lay between the germline ends. In germline, CDR1 is MDHEN, CDR2 SYDVKM. This CDR3 is 12 amino acids long. The chain's CDR3 is CASNQWGEKLFF. The CDR3, as DNA: TGTGCCAGCAACCAGTGGGGTGAAAAACTGTTTTTT. Supplemented by reference TRBV28 and TRBJ1-4, the full variable domain reads DVKVTQSSRYLVKRTGEKVFLECVQDMDHENMFWYRQDPGLGLRLIYFSYDVKMKEKGDIPEGYSVSREKKERFSLILESASTNQTSMYLCASNQWGEKLFFGSGTQLSVL.

The chain carries TRBV5-6 and TRBJ2-5; D possibly uses TRBD1 or TRBD2 (5 bases each). V was cut by 0 bases and J by 4 bases, with 10 bases left in between. CDR3 length: 14 amino acids. Germline assignment: CDR1 SGHDT and CDR2 YYEEEE. Here the CDR3 DNA reads TGTGCCAGCAGCTTGGCTGGGGGACGAGAGACCCAGTACTTC. It is translated as CASSLAGGRETQYF.

This clone showed up just once. V usage is TRBV5-1 and J usage is TRBJ1-2, with no clear D. V was pared by 3 bases and J by 7 bases, with 16 bases between. Germline lookup yields CDR1 SGHRS and CDR2 YFSETQ. The CDR3 length is 14 residues. CDR3 loop: CASSSQKESGGYTF. DNA of the CDR3: TGCGCCAGCAGCTCGCAAAAGGAGTCCGGTGGCTACACCTTC.

The CDR3 loop is CASSEAQVGPLNDLYEQYF. The CDR3 region has the DNA TGTGCCAGCAGTGAAGCGCAGGTAGGACCTCTCAACGACCTCTACGAGCAGTACTTC. This rearrangement joins TRBV6-1 to TRBJ2-7; D is undetermined. V was trimmed by 0 bases and J by 3 bases, leaving 24 bases between them. CDR1 and CDR2 from the germline V gene are MNHNS and SASEGT. This CDR3 is built from 19 residues.

This clone occurred a few times. This chain uses TRBV7-9 with TRBJ2-2; D is possibly TRBD1 (6 bases). Trimming cost V 5 bases and J 6 bases, with 13 bases left between them. Germline CDR1 is SEHNR and CDR2 is FQNEAQ (reference sequence). The CDR3 has 14 residues. CDR3 amino acids: CASSPEQGAGELFF. The CDR3, as DNA: TGTGCCAGCAGCCCCGAACAGGGTGCCGGGGAGCTGTTTTTT. The full variable domain, with the rest looked up from reference TRBV7-9 and TRBJ2-2, is DTGVSQNPRHKITKRGQNVTFRCDPISEHNRLYWYRQTLGQGPEFLTYFQNEAQLEKSRLLSDRFSAERPKGSFSTLEIQRTEQGDSAMYLCASSPEQGAGELFFGEGSRLTVL.

The chain employs TRBV6-5 and TRBJ2-3; D unresolved. Trimming left V 0 bases short and J 7 bases short, with 14 bases between. CDR1 MNHEY and CDR2 SVGAGI come from the germline V gene. The CDR3 loop spans 15 amino acids. The CDR3 spells CASSYSSQWSHTQYF. The CDR3 DNA reads as TGTGCCAGCAGTTACTCGTCTCAATGGTCGCATACGCAGTATTTT.

This chain links TRBV28 with TRBJ1-2, with 12 bases lining up with TRBD1. Trimming at V came to 5 bases and at J to 8 bases, leaving 12 bases not matched to a gene. The CDR3 extends over 16 amino acids. CDR1 is MDHEN and CDR2 is SYDVKM in the germline V gene. The CDR3 nucleotides read TGTGCCAGCAGTCCGGGACAGGGGGCCCCTAGGGAAGGCTACACCTTC. This sequence encodes CASSPGQGAPREGYTF.

The chain combines TRBV5-8 with TRBJ1-1; possibly TRBD1 for D (5 bases). Germline V gene sequence: CDR1 SGHTS, CDR2 YDEGEE. This CDR3 has 12 amino acids. V was pared by 4 bases and J by 6 bases, with 10 bases between. The CDR3 region has the DNA TGTGCCAGCAGCCAGGGACGGTCTGAAGCTTTCTTT. Its protein product is CASSQGRSEAFF.

The chain is built from TRBV28 and TRBJ2-7; the D call may be TRBD1 or TRBD2 (6 bases each). The CDR3 runs 16 residues. The germline V gene has CDR1 MDHEN and CDR2 SYDVKM. The germline V and J ends were trimmed by 4 bases and 2 bases, with 18 bases remaining between them. CDR3 region: CASSYSRWGATYEQYF. The CDR3 DNA sequence: TGTGCCAGCAGTTATTCCCGTTGGGGGGCCACCTACGAGCAGTACTTC.

The rearrangement links TRBV2 to TRBJ1-3; unclear D gene. The germline V gene has CDR1 SNHLY and CDR2 FYNNEI. The CDR3 runs to 15 residues. V lost 4 bases to trimming and J lost 0 bases, with 10 bases between them. The CDR3 nucleotides are TGTGCCAGCAGTGTTCTACCTCTCTCTGGAAACACCATATATTTT. It translates to CASSVLPLSGNTIYF.

The chain combines TRBV7-2 with TRBJ1-5; maybe TRBD1 (5 bases). V was pared by 1 base and J by 4 bases, with 11 bases between. Germline loops: CDR1 SGHTA, CDR2 FQGNSA. The CDR3 runs to 15 residues. For the CDR3, the DNA is TGTGCCAGCAGCTTAGTCGTGGGGGAAAATCAGCCCCAGCATTTT. This gives the protein CASSLVVGENQPQHF. Full variable domain (missing parts from reference TRBV7-2 and TRBJ1-5): GAGVSQSPSNKVTEKGKDVELRCDPISGHTALYWYRQSLGQGLEFLIYFQGNSAPDKSGLPSDRFSAERTGGSVSTLTIQRTQQEDSAVYLCASSLVVGENQPQHFGDGTRLSIL.

The rearrangement joins TRBV5-6 to TRBJ1-2; no firm D call. V was trimmed by 4 bases and J by 4 bases, leaving 23 bases between them. The CDR3 totals 17 residues. Germline V CDR1 and CDR2: SGHDT, YYEEEE. The CDR3 loop reads CASSPTRGPLFGYGYTF. Written as DNA, the CDR3 is TGTGCCAGCAGCCCAACTCGCGGCCCCCTTTTTGGCTATGGCTACACCTTC.

This sequence joins TRBV7-2 and TRBJ2-5, with a tentative D call TRBD2 (7 bases). There are 16 residues in the CDR3. Trimming pared 5 bases from V and 5 bases from J, leaving 21 bases between. Germline-derived CDR1 and CDR2 are SGHTA and FQGNSA. CDR3 sequence reads: CASSPYNGGGRETQYF. CDR3 DNA: TGTGCCAGCAGCCCCTATAATGGGGGGGGCCGGGAGACCCAGTACTTC.

The chain is built from TRBV6-5 and TRBJ1-2, with D unclear. Germline V CDR1 and CDR2: MNHEY, SVGAGI. Trimming left V 9 bases short and J 4 bases short, with 9 bases between. The CDR3 loop spans 11 amino acids. The CDR3 loop is CAREDSYGYTF. CDR3 bases: TGTGCCAGAGAGGACTCCTATGGCTACACCTTC.

The chain couples TRBV7-9 to TRBJ2-3, with 7 bases that match TRBD1. The CDR3 contains 15 residues. The germline CDR1 and CDR2 sequences are SEHNR and FQNEAQ (reference sequence). J lost 0 bases, V lost 4 bases, and 4 bases had no gene match. CDR3 coding DNA: TGTGCCAGCAGCTCCATCAGGGGGAGCACAGATACGCAGTATTTT. Its translation is CASSSIRGSTDTQYF.

The rearrangement links TRBV9 to TRBJ1-4; the D gene is possibly TRBD1 (6 bases). V was clipped by 4 bases and J by 6 bases, with 13 bases between them. CDR3 length: 14 amino acids. The V gene's germline CDR1 is SGDLS and CDR2 YYNGEE. For the CDR3, the DNA is TGTGCCAGCAGCCCGAACAGGGCTTATGAAAAACTGTTTTTT. Translated, it gives CASSPNRAYEKLFF.

The chain joins TRBV5-4 to TRBJ2-3; 8 nucleotides agree with TRBD1. CDR1 is SGHNT and CDR2 is YYREEE in the germline V gene (reference sequence). J lost 4 bases, V lost 0 bases, and 13 bases had no gene match. The CDR3 extends over 18 amino acids. The CDR3 spells CASSLDPADAGGSDTQYF. In nucleotides, the CDR3 is TGTGCCAGCAGCTTGGACCCAGCTGACGCAGGGGGCTCAGATACGCAGTATTTT.

The chain couples TRBV29-1 to TRBJ2-3; D gene unclear. The CDR3 runs 13 residues. Deletions cut 5 bases from V and 0 bases from J, with 9 bases between. The V gene's germline CDR1 is SQVTM and CDR2 ANQGSEA. As DNA, the CDR3 is TGCAGCGTTCCCCGCTCTAGCACAGATACGCAGTATTTT. Translated: CSVPRSSTDTQYF.